This entry features one T cell receptor (beta chain) sequence. The repertoire was sequenced with immunoSEQ multiplex PCR; TCRdb's copy has only in-frame clones and lacks some. Of some 88,000 clones listed, around 90% were seen once; the top ten hold around 15%. This entry comes from a study of siplizumab effects on memory and regulatory T cells. The clonotype comes from a human donor in good health. The source material was CD4+ T cells sorted from blood.

DNA of the CDR3: TGTGCCAGCAGTGAAAGGGCGCCGGGCACAGATACGCAGTATTTT. This encodes CASSERAPGTDTQYF. The chain is built from TRBV6-1 and TRBJ2-3, with no clear D. CDR1 MNHNS and CDR2 SASEGT come from the germline V gene. The CDR3 spans 15 residues. Trimming took off 2 bases at V and 1 base at J, with 10 bases between the two ends.